In this sample, the clone carrying this TCR beta chain turned up many times. The source of the sample is a study of T cells in Graves' hyperthyroidism and ophthalmopathy. Germline V lookup: CDR1 SEHNR, CDR2 FQNEAQ (reference sequence). With 4 bases clipped from V and 1 base from J, the junction kept 5 bases outside the gene matches. CDR3 size: 15 residues. The CDR3 regions of TCR beta were amplified from RNA transcripts. With the HTBI primer set, the TCR CDR3 went through a first round of RT-PCR. TCRdb used MiXCR to reprocess the multiplex PCR reads, holding one entry per CDR3 protein. The sample consists of about 500,000 distinct CDR3 sequences, around 50% of them appearing once.

The TCR comes from an adult woman with Graves' disease, either hyperthyroidism or ophthalmopathy (not recorded which). This chain joins TRBV7-9 and TRBJ2-5, with 8 bases fitting TRBD1. Sequencing used peripheral blood or thyroid tissue (not recorded which). The CDR3 loop is CASSSWTGPQETQYF. The CDR3 DNA is TGTGCCAGCAGCTCTTGGACAGGGCCCCAAGAGACCCAGTACTTC.